Sequencing of this T cell receptor (beta chain) was carried out in a study of blood T cell repertoires in COVID-19. In the original processing: Counts of nucleated cells, estimated from reference gene primer amplification, were obtained. TCRdb keeps only in-frame clones here, not all; method: immunoSEQ multiplex PCR. V and J calls and clone size follow that table, whereas D and trimming were derived from the DNA. The data contain some 120,000 clones, roughly 80% of them singletons. The CDR3 has 15 residues. The junction had 2 bases not matched to a gene; V was cut back by 4 bases and J by 2 bases. Germline V CDR1 and CDR2: SGHRS, YFSETQ.

Input material: peripheral blood. The chain employs TRBV5-1 and TRBJ2-3; 12 nucleotides line up with TRBD2. This clonotype was sampled from a human donor in a cohort sampled during active COVID-19. The CDR3 loop reads CASSPSGGDTDTQYF. The CDR3 DNA sequence: TGCGCCAGCAGCCCTAGCGGGGGGGACACAGATACGCAGTATTTT.